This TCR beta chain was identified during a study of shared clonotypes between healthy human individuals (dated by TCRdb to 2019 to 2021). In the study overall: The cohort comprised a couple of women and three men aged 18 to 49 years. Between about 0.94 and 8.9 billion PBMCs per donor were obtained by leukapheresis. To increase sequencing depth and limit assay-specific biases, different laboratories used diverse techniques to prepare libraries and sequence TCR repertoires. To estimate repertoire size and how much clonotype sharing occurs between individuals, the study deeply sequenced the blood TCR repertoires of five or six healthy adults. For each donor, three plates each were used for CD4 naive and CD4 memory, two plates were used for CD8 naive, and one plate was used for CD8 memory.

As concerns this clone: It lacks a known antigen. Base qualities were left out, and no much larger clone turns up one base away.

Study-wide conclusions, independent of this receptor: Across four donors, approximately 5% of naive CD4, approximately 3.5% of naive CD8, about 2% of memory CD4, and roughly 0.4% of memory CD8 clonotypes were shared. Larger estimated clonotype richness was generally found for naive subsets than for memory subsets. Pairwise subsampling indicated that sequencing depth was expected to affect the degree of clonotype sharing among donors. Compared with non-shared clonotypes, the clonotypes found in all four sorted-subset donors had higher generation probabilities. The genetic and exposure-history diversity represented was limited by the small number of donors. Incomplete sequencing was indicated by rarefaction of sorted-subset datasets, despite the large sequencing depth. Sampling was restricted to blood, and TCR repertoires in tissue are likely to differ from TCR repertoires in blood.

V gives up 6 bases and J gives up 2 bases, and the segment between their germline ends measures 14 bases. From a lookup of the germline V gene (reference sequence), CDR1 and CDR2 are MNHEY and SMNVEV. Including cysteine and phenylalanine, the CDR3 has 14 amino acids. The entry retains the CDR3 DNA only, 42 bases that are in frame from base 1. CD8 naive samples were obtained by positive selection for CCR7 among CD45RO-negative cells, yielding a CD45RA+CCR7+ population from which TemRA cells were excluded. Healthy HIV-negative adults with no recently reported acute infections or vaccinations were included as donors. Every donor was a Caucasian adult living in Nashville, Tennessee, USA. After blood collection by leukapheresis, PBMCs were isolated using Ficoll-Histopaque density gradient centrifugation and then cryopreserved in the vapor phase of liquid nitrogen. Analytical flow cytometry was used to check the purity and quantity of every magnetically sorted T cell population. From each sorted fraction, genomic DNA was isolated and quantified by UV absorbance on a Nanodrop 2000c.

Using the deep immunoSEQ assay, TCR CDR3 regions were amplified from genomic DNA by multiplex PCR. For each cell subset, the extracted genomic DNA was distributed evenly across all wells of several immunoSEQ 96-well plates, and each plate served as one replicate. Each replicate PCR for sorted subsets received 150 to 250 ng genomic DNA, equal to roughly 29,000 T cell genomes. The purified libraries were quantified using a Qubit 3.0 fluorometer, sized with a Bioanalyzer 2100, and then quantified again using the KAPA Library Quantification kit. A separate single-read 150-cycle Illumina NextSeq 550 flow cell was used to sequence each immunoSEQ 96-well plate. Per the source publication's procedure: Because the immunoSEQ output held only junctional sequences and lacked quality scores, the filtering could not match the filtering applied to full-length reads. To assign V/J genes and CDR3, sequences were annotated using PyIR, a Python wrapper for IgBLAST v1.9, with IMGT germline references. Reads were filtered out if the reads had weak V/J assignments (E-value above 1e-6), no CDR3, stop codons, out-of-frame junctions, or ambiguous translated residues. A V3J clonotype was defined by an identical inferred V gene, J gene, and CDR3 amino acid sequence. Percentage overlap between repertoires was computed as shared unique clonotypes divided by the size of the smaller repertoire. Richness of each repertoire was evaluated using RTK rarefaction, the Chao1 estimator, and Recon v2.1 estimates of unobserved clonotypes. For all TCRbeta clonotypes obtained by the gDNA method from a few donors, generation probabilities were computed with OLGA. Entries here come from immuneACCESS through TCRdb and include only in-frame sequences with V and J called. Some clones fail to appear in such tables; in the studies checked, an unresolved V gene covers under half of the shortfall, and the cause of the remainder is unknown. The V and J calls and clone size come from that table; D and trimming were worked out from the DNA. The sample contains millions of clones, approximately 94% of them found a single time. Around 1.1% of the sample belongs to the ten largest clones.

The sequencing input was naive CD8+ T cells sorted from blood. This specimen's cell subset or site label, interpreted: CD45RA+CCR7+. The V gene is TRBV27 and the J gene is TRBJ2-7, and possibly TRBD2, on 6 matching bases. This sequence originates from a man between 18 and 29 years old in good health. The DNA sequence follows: TGTGCCAGCAGCACCGGGACTCGACCCTACGAGCAGTACTTC. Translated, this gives CASSTGTRPYEQYF.